This TCR beta chain was sequenced during a study of graft-versus-host responses after intestinal transplantation. Whole-study context: Every recipient underwent anti-thymocyte globulin induction, then tacrolimus and steroids for 3 to 4 years.

Study-wide results and limits: Detected in recipient marrow were GvH clones, some of which were first observed in ileum or blood.

Germline loops: CDR1 MNHEY, CDR2 SVGAGI. This CDR3 is 14 amino acids long. V was shortened by 2 bases and J by 4 bases, with 9 bases between the two germline ends. A note on this clone: Its antigen is currently unknown.

TCRdb's table, derived via immunoSEQ multiplex PCR, lists solely in-frame clones and lacks some. Of tens of thousands of clones in the sample, 91% were seen once. This receptor was identified in a human donor who received an intestinal transplant. The V call is TRBV6-5, the J call TRBJ2-1, with D possibly TRBD1 on 6 matching bases. The specimen comprised unstimulated CD4+ T cells sorted from spleen or lymph node cells, sampled before intestinal transplant. CDR3 nucleotides: TGTGCCAGCAGTTACGTCGGACAGTACAATGAGCAGTTCTTC. It codes for CASSYVGQYNEQFF.